This T cell receptor beta chain was obtained from a study of T-cell memory formation after mild COVID-19. Study-level findings and limits: Contracting clones from day 15 to 85 had balanced CD4/CD8; later expanders favoured CD4+. That cross-reactive memory joined was suggested by some responding clones appearing in pre-infection memory.

V lost 0 bases and J lost 5, with 5 bases in between. The CDR3 is 12 amino acids. Germline lookup yields CDR1 SGHRS and CDR2 YFSETQ. TCRdb re-called the 5' RACE reads through MiXCR, storing one row per CDR3 protein. The sample yields 550,000 to 700,000 distinct CDR3 sequences, over 15% seen once. This clonotype was counted ten times or more. Its target is not known. The clonotype was recovered from an adult woman who had mild COVID-19 (a few samples of this study predate the infection). Cell type and time point are not known. Sequenced: PBMCs or a T cell subset sorted from them (not recorded which). This sequence joins TRBV5-1 and TRBJ2-5; D is unresolved. The CDR3 DNA reads as TGCGCCAGCAGCTTGGCCACGGAGACCCAGTACTTC. Translation gives CASSLATETQYF.